The 2 T cell receptor beta chains given below trace back to one sample, sequenced in a study of T cell responses to AZD1222 COVID-19 vaccine (dated by TCRdb to the early 2020s). The library was generated by the immunoSEQ multiplex PCR assay. TCRdb took over this immuneACCESS table, retaining in-frame rearrangements with V and J assigned. Such tables are incomplete; in checked studies, under half of the missing clones stem from an unresolved V gene, and the remainder is unexplained. Present in this sample are 110,000 to 150,000 clones, roughly 90% of which were seen just once. More than 2.5% of the sample belongs to the ten largest clones. In light of the paper, this sample's time point label describes: baseline before first vaccination. Material: peripheral blood, obtained on day 0 of AZD1222 vaccination. Source of these receptors: an adult in good health.

This clone was picked up one time. The chain couples TRBV19 to TRBJ2-1; 7 bases line up with TRBD2. Germline V gene lookup returns CDR1 LNHDA and CDR2 SQIVND (reference sequence). This CDR3 region has 17 residues. V shed 4 bases, J shed 3 bases, and the junction held 12 bases outside the gene matches. The CDR3 DNA reads TGTGCCAGTAGTAGCCCGCGAGCTAGCGGACTCTACAATGAGCAGTTCTTC. Protein product: CASSSPRASGLYNEQFF. The complete variable domain, with remaining parts taken from reference TRBV19 and TRBJ2-1, reads DGGITQSPKYLFRKEGQNVTLSCEQNLNHDAMYWYRQDPGQGLRLIYYSQIVNDFQKGDIAEGYSVSREKKESFPLTVTSAQKNPTAFYLCASSSPRASGLYNEQFFGPGTRLTVL.

The rearrangement links TRBV5-1 to TRBJ1-6; D gene uncertain. The V and J ends lost 0 bases and 7 bases respectively, with 5 bases between them. The CDR3 loop spans 13 amino acids. The germline V gene has CDR1 SGHRS and CDR2 YFSETQ. This CDR3 is CASSLAENSPLHF. The CDR3 DNA is TGCGCCAGCAGCTTGGCCGAGAATTCACCCCTCCACTTT.